A selection of T cell receptor beta chains follows, all from one sample in a study of blood T cell repertoires in COVID-19. The table came from immunoSEQ multiplex PCR; TCRdb's copy has only in-frame clones and leaves some out. Seen here are roughly 290,000 clones, more than 75% observed once, and the top ten hold approximately 7.8%. The specimen was peripheral blood. Receptors were obtained from a woman in her forties or fifties who had recovered from COVID-19. Each CDR3 is given with its conserved first and last residue. Each record gives: clone size, J gene, D gene, V gene, CDR3 protein, CDR3 DNA. The D gene is left open where the match is weak. Part of the rows lack a size; the others show once, few, many or a class for expanded clones.

size: .; J: TRBJ2-1; D: .; V: TRBV9; CDR3: CASSVGTYNEQFF; DNA: TGTGCCAGCAGCGTAGGTACTTACAATGAGCAGTTCTTC
size: few; J: TRBJ1-2; D: .; V: TRBV4-1; CDR3: CASSQDNSGGRVGYTF; DNA: TGCGCCAGCAGCCAAGATAATTCGGGAGGCAGGGTGGGCTACACCTTC
size: .; J: TRBJ2-1; D: .; V: TRBV4-1; CDR3: CASSQRGSYNEQFF; DNA: TGCGCCAGCAGCCAAAGGGGTTCCTACAATGAGCAGTTCTTC
size: .; J: TRBJ2-1; D: .; V: TRBV13; CDR3: CASSGSGLSSYNEQFF; DNA: TGTGCCAGCAGCGGTAGCGGTTTGAGCTCCTACAATGAGCAGTTCTTC
size: .; J: TRBJ2-7; D: .; V: TRBV5-1; CDR3: CASSLKTGFYEQYF; DNA: TGCGCCAGCAGCTTGAAGACAGGCTTCTACGAGCAGTACTTC
size: .; J: TRBJ1-5; D: .; V: TRBV6-6; CDR3: CASSYGQSSNQPQHF; DNA: TGTGCCAGCAGTTATGGGCAGAGCAGCAATCAGCCCCAGCATTTT
size: .; J: TRBJ1-1; D: .; V: TRBV18; CDR3: CASSPSGGENTEAFF; DNA: TGTGCCAGCTCACCCAGCGGGGGCGAGAACACTGAAGCTTTCTTT
size: .; J: TRBJ1-4; D: .; V: TRBV10-3; CDR3: CATGRADAEKLFF; DNA: TGTGCCACCGGGCGGGCAGATGCCGAAAAACTGTTTTTT
size: once; J: TRBJ2-4; D: .; V: TRBV23-1; CDR3: CASGDLAKNIQYF; DNA: TGCGCCAGCGGGGACTTAGCCAAAAACATTCAGTACTTC
size: .; J: TRBJ1-5; D: .; V: TRBV6-2/TRBV6-3; CDR3: CASSYDRLGQPQHF; DNA: TGTGCCAGCAGTTATGACAGGTTAGGTCAGCCCCAGCATTTT
size: .; J: TRBJ2-7; D: .; V: TRBV30; CDR3: CAWSVSGYEQYF; DNA: TGTGCCTGGAGTGTCTCGGGTTACGAGCAGTACTTC
size: .; J: TRBJ1-5; D: .; V: TRBV4-3; CDR3: CASSPQRASNQPQHF; DNA: TGCGCCAGCAGCCCCCAGAGGGCAAGCAATCAGCCCCAGCATTTT
size: .; J: TRBJ2-1; D: .; V: TRBV5-1; CDR3: CASSLGDIGSYNEQFF; DNA: TGCGCCAGCAGCCTGGGGGACATTGGCTCCTACAATGAGCAGTTCTTC
size: .; J: TRBJ2-1; D: TRBD2; V: TRBV4-3; CDR3: CASSQDWRGSYNEQFF; DNA: TGCGCCAGCAGCCAAGATTGGCGGGGGAGTTACAATGAGCAGTTCTTC
size: .; J: TRBJ1-3; D: .; V: TRBV9; CDR3: CASSDTGNTIYF; DNA: TGTGCCAGCAGCGACACTGGAAACACCATATATTTT
size: few; J: TRBJ1-3; D: .; V: TRBV28; CDR3: CASSLGGGHRSGNTIYF; DNA: TGTGCCAGCAGTTTAGGGGGCGGGCATCGCTCTGGAAACACCATATATTTT
size: .; J: TRBJ2-2; D: TRBD2; V: TRBV4-1; CDR3: CASSQVRGGGGELFF; DNA: TGCGCCAGCAGCCAAGTACGGGGGGGCGGCGGGGAGCTGTTTTTT
size: .; J: TRBJ2-3; D: TRBD2; V: TRBV3-1/TRBV3-2; CDR3: CASSHTGGRWADTQYF; DNA: TGTGCCAGCAGCCACACGGGCGGGAGGTGGGCAGATACGCAGTATTTT
size: .; J: TRBJ1-3; D: .; V: TRBV30; CDR3: CAWQRTAGNTIYF; DNA: TGTGCCTGGCAAAGGACAGCTGGAAACACCATATATTTT
size: few; J: TRBJ1-6; D: .; V: TRBV18; CDR3: CASSPPGAGNSPLHF; DNA: TGTGCCAGCTCACCACCGGGGGCAGGGAATTCACCCCTCCACTTT
size: once; J: TRBJ1-1; D: .; V: TRBV15; CDR3: CATSGTISTEAFF; DNA: TGTGCCACCAGCGGGACAATCAGCACTGAAGCTTTCTTT
size: .; J: TRBJ1-2; D: .; V: TRBV5-5; CDR3: CASSLRAGAYGYTF; DNA: TGTGCCAGCAGCTTGAGGGCAGGGGCCTATGGCTACACCTTC
size: .; J: TRBJ2-3; D: TRBD2; V: TRBV19; CDR3: CASSIDSGSFTDTQYF; DNA: TGTGCCAGTAGTATAGATAGCGGGAGTTTCACAGATACGCAGTATTTT
size: .; J: TRBJ1-2; D: .; V: TRBV2; CDR3: CASSVDRTYANYGYTF; DNA: TGTGCCAGCAGTGTGGACAGAACCTACGCTAACTATGGCTACACCTTC
size: .; J: TRBJ2-7; D: .; V: TRBV30; CDR3: CAWSDRSKEQYF; DNA: TGTGCCTGGTCGGACAGATCTAAGGAGCAGTACTTC
size: .; J: TRBJ2-7; D: TRBD2; V: TRBV30; CDR3: CASSGRAYEQYF; DNA: TGTGCCTCCTCCGGGAGGGCATACGAGCAGTACTTC
size: .; J: TRBJ2-1; D: TRBD2; V: TRBV24-1; CDR3: CATSDSSGGSYNEQFF; DNA: TGTGCCACCAGTGACTCTAGCGGGGGCTCGTACAATGAGCAGTTCTTC
size: .; J: TRBJ2-7; D: .; V: TRBV12-2; CDR3: CASRLARDTRGTYEQYF; DNA: TGTGCAAGTCGCTTAGCCAGGGATACGCGGGGTACCTACGAGCAGTACTTC
size: .; J: TRBJ2-1; D: TRBD2; V: TRBV4-2; CDR3: CASSQDMGGRIRNEQFF; DNA: TGTGCCAGCAGCCAAGATATGGGCGGGAGGATTCGCAATGAGCAGTTCTTC
size: .; J: TRBJ2-1; D: TRBD2; V: TRBV5-1; CDR3: CASSLDLAGGDEQFF; DNA: TGCGCCAGCAGCTTGGATCTAGCGGGGGGCGATGAGCAGTTCTTC
size: .; J: TRBJ2-5; D: .; V: TRBV18; CDR3: CASSHPGLEQETQYF; DNA: TGTGCCAGCTCACACCCGGGACTTGAACAAGAGACCCAGTACTTC
size: .; J: TRBJ2-6; D: .; V: TRBV27; CDR3: CASRSRVLYSGANVLTF; DNA: TGTGCCAGCAGATCTCGAGTTCTTTACTCTGGGGCCAACGTCCTGACTTTC
size: .; J: TRBJ2-1; D: .; V: TRBV29-1; CDR3: CSVDPQGLSYNEQFF; DNA: TGCAGCGTTGACCCCCAGGGCTTATCCTACAATGAGCAGTTCTTC
size: .; J: TRBJ1-1; D: .; V: TRBV30; CDR3: CAWSPLESEAFF; DNA: TGTGCCTGGAGTCCACTTGAGTCTGAAGCTTTCTTT
size: .; J: TRBJ1-4; D: .; V: TRBV4-1; CDR3: CASSLGGAGEKLFF; DNA: TGCGCCAGCAGCCTAGGGGGGGCGGGTGAAAAACTGTTTTTT
size: .; J: TRBJ2-1; D: .; V: TRBV4-3; CDR3: CASSLEGQSWNEQFF; DNA: TGCGCCAGCAGCCTAGAAGGACAGAGCTGGAATGAGCAGTTCTTC
size: .; J: TRBJ1-4; D: .; V: TRBV4-3; CDR3: CASSHGATTNEKLFF; DNA: TGCGCCAGCAGCCATGGGGCGACGACTAATGAAAAACTGTTTTTT
size: .; J: TRBJ2-7; D: .; V: TRBV20-1; CDR3: CSARGPGQYF; DNA: TGCAGTGCTAGAGGTCCCGGGCAGTACTTC
size: .; J: TRBJ2-7; D: .; V: TRBV5-1; CDR3: CASSLGGARGSYEQYF; DNA: TGCGCCAGCAGCTTGGGCGGGGCAAGGGGATCCTACGAGCAGTACTTC
size: .; J: TRBJ2-7; D: TRBD1; V: TRBV7-2; CDR3: CASSPSGQGSGEQYF; DNA: TGTGCCAGCAGCCCCTCGGGACAGGGGTCCGGTGAGCAGTACTTC
size: once; J: TRBJ2-7; D: TRBD1; V: TRBV28; CDR3: CASSLDRGHDEQYF; DNA: TGTGCCAGCAGCCTTGACAGGGGGCACGACGAGCAGTACTTC
size: .; J: TRBJ2-7; D: .; V: TRBV3-1/TRBV3-2; CDR3: CASSQDLQPTYEQYF; DNA: TGTGCCAGCAGCCAAGATCTACAGCCAACCTACGAGCAGTACTTC
size: once; J: TRBJ2-3; D: TRBD1; V: TRBV30; CDR3: CAWNRGDTQYF; DNA: TGTGCCTGGAACAGGGGGGATACGCAGTATTTT
size: .; J: TRBJ2-3; D: TRBD2; V: TRBV5-4; CDR3: CASSGGLAGGTDTQYF; DNA: TGTGCCAGCAGCGGGGGACTAGCGGGAGGCACAGATACGCAGTATTTT
size: .; J: TRBJ1-1; D: .; V: TRBV5-6; CDR3: CASSVGTSEAFF; DNA: TGTGCCAGCAGCGTAGGGACAAGTGAAGCTTTCTTT
size: .; J: TRBJ2-1; D: TRBD2; V: TRBV6-2/TRBV6-3; CDR3: CASSYGAGAPNEQFF; DNA: TGTGCCAGCAGTTACGGAGCGGGGGCCCCCAATGAGCAGTTCTTC
size: .; J: TRBJ2-5; D: TRBD1; V: TRBV28; CDR3: CASSLPPYGTGRQTQYF; DNA: TGTGCCAGCAGTTTGCCTCCTTACGGGACAGGGAGGCAGACCCAGTACTTC
size: once; J: TRBJ2-7; D: .; V: TRBV28; CDR3: CASSFQGGGYEQYF; DNA: TGTGCCAGCAGCTTCCAGGGGGGTGGGTACGAGCAGTACTTC
size: .; J: TRBJ2-1; D: TRBD2; V: TRBV12-5; CDR3: CASAMSGGSYNEQFF; DNA: TGTGCTAGTGCCATGAGCGGGGGGTCCTACAATGAGCAGTTCTTC
size: .; J: TRBJ2-3; D: TRBD2; V: TRBV13; CDR3: CASSSKGTSGADTQYF; DNA: TGTGCCAGCAGCTCGAAGGGGACTAGCGGGGCGGATACGCAGTATTTT
size: few; J: TRBJ1-5; D: TRBD1; V: TRBV27; CDR3: CASSRGTGGNQPQHF; DNA: TGTGCCAGCAGTCGCGGGACAGGGGGCAATCAGCCCCAGCATTTT
size: .; J: TRBJ2-2; D: TRBD1; V: TRBV6-2/TRBV6-3; CDR3: CASSPGGAGTGELFF; DNA: TGTGCCAGCAGTCCAGGGGGCGCAGGCACCGGGGAGCTGTTTTTT
size: .; J: TRBJ1-6; D: .; V: TRBV4-1; CDR3: CASSQNPAGRGFGSPLHF; DNA: TGCGCCAGCAGCCAAAACCCAGCCGGCAGGGGATTTGGGTCACCCCTCCACTTT
size: .; J: TRBJ1-5; D: .; V: TRBV28; CDR3: CASLGEGGNQPQHF; DNA: TGTGCCAGCTTAGGGGAGGGAGGCAATCAGCCCCAGCATTTT